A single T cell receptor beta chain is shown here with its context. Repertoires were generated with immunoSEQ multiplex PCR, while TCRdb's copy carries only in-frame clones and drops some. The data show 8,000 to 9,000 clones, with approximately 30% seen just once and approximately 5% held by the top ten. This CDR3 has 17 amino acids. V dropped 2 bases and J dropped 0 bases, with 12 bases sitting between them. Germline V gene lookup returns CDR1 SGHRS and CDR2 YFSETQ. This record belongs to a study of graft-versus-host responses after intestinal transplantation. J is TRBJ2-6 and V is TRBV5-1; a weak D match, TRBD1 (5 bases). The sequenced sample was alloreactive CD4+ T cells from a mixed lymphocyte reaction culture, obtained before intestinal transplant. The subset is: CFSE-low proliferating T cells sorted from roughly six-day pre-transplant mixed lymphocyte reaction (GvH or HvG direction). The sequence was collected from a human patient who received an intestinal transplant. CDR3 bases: TGCGCCAGCAGCTTAGGATCAGGGCCCTCTGGGGCCAACGTCCTGACTTTC. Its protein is CASSLGSGPSGANVLTF. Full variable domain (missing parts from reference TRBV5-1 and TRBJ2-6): KAGVTQTPRYLIKTRGQQVTLSCSPISGHRSVSWYQQTPGQGLQFLFEYFSETQRNKGNFPGRFSGRQFSNSRSEMNVSTLELGDSALYLCASSLGSGPSGANVLTFGAGSRLTVL.